This T cell receptor (beta chain) was documented in a study of blood T cell repertoires in COVID-19. Sequenced by immunoSEQ multiplex PCR; TCRdb stores in-frame clones only, minus some. Here the sample spans about 82,000 clones, about four fifths being singletons. There are 15 residues in the CDR3. CDR1 KGHDR and CDR2 SFDVKD come from the germline V gene. Trimming shortened V by 3 bases and J by 2 bases, and 11 bases separated the two germline ends. Sequences were obtained from peripheral blood. The origin of this receptor is a woman aged 60-75 years with acute or convalescent COVID-19. The chain has TRBV24-1 and TRBJ2-3; possibly TRBD2 for D (7 bases). Here the CDR3 DNA reads TGTGCCACCAGTGATGTGCGGGGGCCCACAGATACGCAGTATTTT. Translation: CATSDVRGPTDTQYF.